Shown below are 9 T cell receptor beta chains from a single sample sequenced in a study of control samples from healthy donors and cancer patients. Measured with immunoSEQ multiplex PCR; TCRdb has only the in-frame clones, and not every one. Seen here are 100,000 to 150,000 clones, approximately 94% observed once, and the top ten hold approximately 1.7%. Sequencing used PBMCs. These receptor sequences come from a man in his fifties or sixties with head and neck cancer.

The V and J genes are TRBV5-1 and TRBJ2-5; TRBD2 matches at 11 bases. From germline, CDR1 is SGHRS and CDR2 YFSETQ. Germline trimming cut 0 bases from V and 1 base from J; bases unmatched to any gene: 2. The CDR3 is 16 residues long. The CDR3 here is CASSLGTSGFQETQYF. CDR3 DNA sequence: TGCGCCAGCAGCTTGGGGACTAGCGGGTTCCAAGAGACCCAGTACTTC. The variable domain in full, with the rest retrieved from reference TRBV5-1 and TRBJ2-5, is KAGVTQTPRYLIKTRGQQVTLSCSPISGHRSVSWYQQTPGQGLQFLFEYFSETQRNKGNFPGRFSGRQFSNSRSEMNVSTLELGDSALYLCASSLGTSGFQETQYFGPGTRLLVL.

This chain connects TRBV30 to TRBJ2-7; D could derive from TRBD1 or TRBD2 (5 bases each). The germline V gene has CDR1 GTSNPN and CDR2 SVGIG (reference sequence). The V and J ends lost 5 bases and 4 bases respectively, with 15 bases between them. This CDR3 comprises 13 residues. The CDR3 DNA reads TGTGCCTGGGAAGAGGGGCTAAGATACGAGCAGTACTTC. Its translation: CAWEEGLRYEQYF.

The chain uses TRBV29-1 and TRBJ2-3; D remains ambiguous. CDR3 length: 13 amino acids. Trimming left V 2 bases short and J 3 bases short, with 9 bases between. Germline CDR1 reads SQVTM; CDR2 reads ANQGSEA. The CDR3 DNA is TGCAGCGTTGAAACATTTAAGACAGATACGCAGTATTTT. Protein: CSVETFKTDTQYF.

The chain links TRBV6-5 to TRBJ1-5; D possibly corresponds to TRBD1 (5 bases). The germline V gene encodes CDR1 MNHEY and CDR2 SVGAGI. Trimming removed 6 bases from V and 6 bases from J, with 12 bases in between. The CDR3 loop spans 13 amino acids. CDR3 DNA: TGTGCCAGCAGCCAGGGTCCGATTCAGCCCCAGCATTTT. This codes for CASSQGPIQPQHF.

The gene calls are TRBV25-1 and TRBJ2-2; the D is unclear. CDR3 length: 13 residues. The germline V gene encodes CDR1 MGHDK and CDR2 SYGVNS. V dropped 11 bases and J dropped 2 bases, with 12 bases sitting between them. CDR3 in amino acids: CASSGSNTGELFF. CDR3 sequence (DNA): TGTGCCTCCTCCGGGTCTAACACCGGGGAGCTGTTTTTT.

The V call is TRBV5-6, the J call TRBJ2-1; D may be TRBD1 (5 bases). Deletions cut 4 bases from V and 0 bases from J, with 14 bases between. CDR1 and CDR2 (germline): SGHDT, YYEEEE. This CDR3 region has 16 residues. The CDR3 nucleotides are TGTGCCAGCAGCCACTGGGGCTACCTCTCCTACAATGAGCAGTTCTTC. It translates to CASSHWGYLSYNEQFF.

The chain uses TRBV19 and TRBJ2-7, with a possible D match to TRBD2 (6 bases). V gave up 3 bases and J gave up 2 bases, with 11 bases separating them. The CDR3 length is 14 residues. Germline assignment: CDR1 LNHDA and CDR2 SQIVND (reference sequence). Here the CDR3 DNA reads TGTGCCAGTAGTATGCGGGACTCGACCTACGAGCAGTACTTC. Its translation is CASSMRDSTYEQYF.

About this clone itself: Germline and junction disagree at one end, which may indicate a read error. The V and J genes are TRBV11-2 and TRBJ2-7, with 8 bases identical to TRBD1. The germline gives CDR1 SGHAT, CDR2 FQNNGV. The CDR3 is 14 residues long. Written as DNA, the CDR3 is TGTGCCAGCAGCATAGACAGGGGTACCTACGAGCAGTACTTC. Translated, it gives CASSIDRGTYEQYF.

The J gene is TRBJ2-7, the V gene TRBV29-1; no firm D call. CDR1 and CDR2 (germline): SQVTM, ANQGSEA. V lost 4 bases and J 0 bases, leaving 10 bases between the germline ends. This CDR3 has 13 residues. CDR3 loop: CSVVGRSSYEQYF. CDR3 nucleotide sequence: TGCAGCGTTGTGGGCCGGAGCTCCTACGAGCAGTACTTC.